This paragraph reports one TCR beta chain. This CDR3 contains 12 residues. Per the germline V gene, CDR1 is SQVTM and CDR2 is ANQGSEA. These data originate in a study of beta chain features in type 1 diabetes. Expressed TCRB transcripts were sequenced after all isolated RNA was converted to cDNA. Measured with immunoSEQ multiplex PCR; TCRdb has only the in-frame clones, and not every one. The sample holds hundreds of thousands of clones, around 15% seen once. This receptor was identified in a man between 18 and 35 years old in good health. Sequencing was performed on naive CD4+ T cells from blood. This sequence joins TRBV29-1 and TRBJ2-5; D not certain. The J call may be wrong; the DNA end is better matched by TRBJ2-7. CDR3 amino acids: CSVEGVDYEQYF. CDR3 in DNA: TGCAGCGTTGAAGGTGTGGACTACGAGCAGTACTTC.